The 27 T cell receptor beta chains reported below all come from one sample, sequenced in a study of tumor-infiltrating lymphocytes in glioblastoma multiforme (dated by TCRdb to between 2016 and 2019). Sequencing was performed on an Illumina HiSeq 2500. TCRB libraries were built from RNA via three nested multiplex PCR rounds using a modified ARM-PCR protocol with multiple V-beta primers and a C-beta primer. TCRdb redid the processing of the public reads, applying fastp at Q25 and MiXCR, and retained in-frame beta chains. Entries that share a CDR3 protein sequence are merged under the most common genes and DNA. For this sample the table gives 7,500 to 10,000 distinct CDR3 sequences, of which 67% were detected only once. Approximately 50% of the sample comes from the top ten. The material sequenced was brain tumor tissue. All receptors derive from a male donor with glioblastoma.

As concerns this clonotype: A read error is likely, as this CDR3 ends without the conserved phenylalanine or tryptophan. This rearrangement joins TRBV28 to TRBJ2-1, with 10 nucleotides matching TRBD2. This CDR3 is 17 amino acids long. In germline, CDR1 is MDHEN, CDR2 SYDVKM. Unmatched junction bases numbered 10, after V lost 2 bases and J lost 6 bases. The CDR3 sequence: CASSLDLAAGGSNEQFL. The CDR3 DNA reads TGTGCCAGCAGTTTAGACCTCGCAGCGGGAGGGAGCAATGAGCAGTTCCTC.

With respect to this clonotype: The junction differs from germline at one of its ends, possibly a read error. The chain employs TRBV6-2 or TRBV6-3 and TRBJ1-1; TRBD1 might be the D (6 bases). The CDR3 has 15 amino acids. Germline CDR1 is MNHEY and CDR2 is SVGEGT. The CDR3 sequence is CAPAGQHIKNTEALF. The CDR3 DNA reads TGTGCCCCCGCGGGACAACATATAAAGAACACTGAAGCTCTCTTT.

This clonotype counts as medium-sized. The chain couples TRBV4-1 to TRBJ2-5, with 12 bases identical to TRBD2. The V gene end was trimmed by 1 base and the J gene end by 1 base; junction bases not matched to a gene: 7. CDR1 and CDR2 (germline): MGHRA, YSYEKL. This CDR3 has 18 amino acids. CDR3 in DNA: TGCGCCAGCAGCCAAGCAACTAGCGGGAGGCCCACCCAAGAGACCCAGTACTTC. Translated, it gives CASSQATSGRPTQETQYF.

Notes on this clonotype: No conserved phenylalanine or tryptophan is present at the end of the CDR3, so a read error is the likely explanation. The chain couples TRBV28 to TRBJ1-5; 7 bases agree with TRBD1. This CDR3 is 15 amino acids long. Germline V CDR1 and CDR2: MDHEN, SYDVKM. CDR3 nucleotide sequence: TGCGCCAGCAGTTTATGGGGACAGCTGAATCAGCCCCAGCATTGT. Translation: CASSLWGQLNQPQHC.

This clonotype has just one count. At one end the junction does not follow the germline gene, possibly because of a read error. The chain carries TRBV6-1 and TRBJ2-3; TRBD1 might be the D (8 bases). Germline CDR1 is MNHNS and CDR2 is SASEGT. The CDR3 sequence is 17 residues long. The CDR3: CASSEAWTGRESDMQYF. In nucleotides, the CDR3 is TGTGCCAGCAGCGAAGCGTGGACAGGGCGGGAGTCAGATATGCAGTATTTT.

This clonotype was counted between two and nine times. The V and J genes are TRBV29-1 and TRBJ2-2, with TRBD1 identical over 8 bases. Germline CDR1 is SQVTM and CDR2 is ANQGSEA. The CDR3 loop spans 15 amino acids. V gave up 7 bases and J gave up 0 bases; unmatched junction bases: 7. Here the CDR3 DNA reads TGCAGCGCTTGGGTACAGGGGGCGAACACCGGGGAGCTGTTTTTT. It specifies CSAWVQGANTGELFF.

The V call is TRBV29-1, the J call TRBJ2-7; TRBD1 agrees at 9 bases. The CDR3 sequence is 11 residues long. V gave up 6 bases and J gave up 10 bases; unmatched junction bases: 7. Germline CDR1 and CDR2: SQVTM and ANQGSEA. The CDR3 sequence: CSVATGGPQYF. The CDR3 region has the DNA TGCAGCGTCGCTACAGGGGGCCCTCAGTACTTC.

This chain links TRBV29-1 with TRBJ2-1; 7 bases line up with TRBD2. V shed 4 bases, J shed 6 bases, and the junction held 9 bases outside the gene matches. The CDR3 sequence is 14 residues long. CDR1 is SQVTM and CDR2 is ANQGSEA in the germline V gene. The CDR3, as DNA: TGCAGCGTTGGGGGGGGGGTGGGGGGCAATGAGCAGTTCTTC. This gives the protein CSVGGGVGGNEQFF.

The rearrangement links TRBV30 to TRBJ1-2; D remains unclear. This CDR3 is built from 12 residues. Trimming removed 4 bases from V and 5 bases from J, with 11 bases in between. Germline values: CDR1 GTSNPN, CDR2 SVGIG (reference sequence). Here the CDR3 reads CAWKRESYGYTF. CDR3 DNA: TGTGCCTGGAAAAGGGAATCGTATGGCTACACCTTC.

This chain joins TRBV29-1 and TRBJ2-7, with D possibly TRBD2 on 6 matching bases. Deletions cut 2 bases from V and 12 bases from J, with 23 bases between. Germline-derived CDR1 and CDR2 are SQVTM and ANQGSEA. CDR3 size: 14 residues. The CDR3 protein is CSVESRGGTYEWYF. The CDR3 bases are TGCAGCGTTGAAAGCCGGGGAGGCACCTACGAGTGGTACTTC.

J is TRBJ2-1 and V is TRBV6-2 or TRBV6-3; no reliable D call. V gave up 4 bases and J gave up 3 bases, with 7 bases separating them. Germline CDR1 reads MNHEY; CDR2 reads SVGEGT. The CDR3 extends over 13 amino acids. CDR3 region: CASSFRSYNEQFF. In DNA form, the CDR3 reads TGTGCCAGCAGTTTCAGGAGCTACAATGAGCAGTTCTTC.

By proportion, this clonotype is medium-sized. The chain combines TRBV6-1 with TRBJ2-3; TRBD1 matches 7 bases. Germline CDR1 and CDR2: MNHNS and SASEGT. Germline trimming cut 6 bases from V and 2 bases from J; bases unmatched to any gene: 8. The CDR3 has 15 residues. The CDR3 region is CASRAGTDSTDTQYF. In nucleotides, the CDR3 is TGTGCCAGCAGGGCCGGGACAGACTCCACAGATACGCAGTATTTT.

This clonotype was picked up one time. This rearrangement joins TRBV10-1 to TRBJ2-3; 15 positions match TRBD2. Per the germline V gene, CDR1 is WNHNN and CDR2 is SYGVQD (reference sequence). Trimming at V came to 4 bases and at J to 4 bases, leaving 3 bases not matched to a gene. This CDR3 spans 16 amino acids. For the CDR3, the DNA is TGCGCCAGCAGTGGGGGACTAGCGGGAGGTGCAGATACGCAGTATTTT. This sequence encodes CASSGGLAGGADTQYF.

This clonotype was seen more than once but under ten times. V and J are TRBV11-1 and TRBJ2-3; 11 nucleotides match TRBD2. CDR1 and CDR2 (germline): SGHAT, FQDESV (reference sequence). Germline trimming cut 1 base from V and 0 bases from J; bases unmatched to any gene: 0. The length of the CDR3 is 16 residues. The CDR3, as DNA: TGTGCCAGCAGCTTAGGACTAGCGGGGAGCACAGATACGCAGTATTTT. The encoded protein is CASSLGLAGSTDTQYF.

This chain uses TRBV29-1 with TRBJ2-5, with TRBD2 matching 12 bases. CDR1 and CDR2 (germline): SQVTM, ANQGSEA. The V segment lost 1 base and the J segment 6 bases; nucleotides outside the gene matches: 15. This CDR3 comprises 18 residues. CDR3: CSVEGLAGERGSFKTQYF. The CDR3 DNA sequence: TGCAGCGTTGAAGGACTAGCGGGAGAAAGAGGGTCGTTTAAGACCCAGTACTTC.

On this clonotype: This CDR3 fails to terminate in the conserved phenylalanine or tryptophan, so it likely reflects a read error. CDR3 region: CASSVPLAGGNEQFL. The DNA for the CDR3 is TGTGCCAGCAGTGTCCCACTAGCGGGAGGTAATGAGCAGTTCCTC. This chain joins TRBV2 and TRBJ2-1; 12 bases fit TRBD2. CDR1 and CDR2 from the germline V gene are SNHLY and FYNNEI. V was clipped by 4 bases and J by 7 bases; unmatched bases: 5. The CDR3 is 15 residues long.

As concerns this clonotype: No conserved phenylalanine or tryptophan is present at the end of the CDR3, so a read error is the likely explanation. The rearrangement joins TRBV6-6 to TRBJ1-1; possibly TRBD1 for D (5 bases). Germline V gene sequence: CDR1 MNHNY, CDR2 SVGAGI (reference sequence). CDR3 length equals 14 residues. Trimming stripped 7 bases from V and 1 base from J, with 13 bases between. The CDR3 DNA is TGTGCCAGCATCAGAGGACAAGAGAACACTGAAGCTTTCCTT. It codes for CASIRGQENTEAFL.

This CDR3 reads CASSQQTGTGGTQYF. CDR3 bases: TGCGCCAGCAGTCAACAGACAGGGACTGGCGGGACCCAGTACTTC. The rearrangement joins TRBV10-2 to TRBJ2-5, with D maybe TRBD1 (7 bases). CDR3 length: 15 residues. Looked up from germline, CDR1 is WSHSY and CDR2 is SAAADI. V was pared by 5 bases and J by 7 bases, with 20 bases between.

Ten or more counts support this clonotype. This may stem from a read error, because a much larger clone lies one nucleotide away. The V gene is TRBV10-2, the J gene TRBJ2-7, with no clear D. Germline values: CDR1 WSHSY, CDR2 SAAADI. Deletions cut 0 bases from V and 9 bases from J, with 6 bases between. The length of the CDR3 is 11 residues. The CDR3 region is CASSESCTQYF. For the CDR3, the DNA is TGCGCCAGCAGTGAGTCGTGTACGCAGTACTTC.

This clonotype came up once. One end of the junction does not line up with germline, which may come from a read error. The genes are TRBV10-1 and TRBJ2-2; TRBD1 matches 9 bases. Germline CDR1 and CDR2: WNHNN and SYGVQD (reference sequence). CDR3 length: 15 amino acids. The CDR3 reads CACSELGQGIGELFF. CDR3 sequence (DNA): TGCGCCTGCAGTGAGCTAGGACAGGGGATCGGGGAGCTGTTTTTT.

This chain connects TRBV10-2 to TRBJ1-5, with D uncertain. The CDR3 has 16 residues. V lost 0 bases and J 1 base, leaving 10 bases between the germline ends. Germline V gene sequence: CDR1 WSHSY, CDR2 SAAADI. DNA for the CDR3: TGCGCCAGCAGTGAGTCCCCGGGGAACAGCAATCAGCCCCAGCATTTT. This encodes CASSESPGNSNQPQHF.

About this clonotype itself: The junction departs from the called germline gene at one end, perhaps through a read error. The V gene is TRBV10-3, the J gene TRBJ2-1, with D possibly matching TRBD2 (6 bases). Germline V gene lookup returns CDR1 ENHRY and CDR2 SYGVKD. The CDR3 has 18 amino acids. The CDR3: CAISESMLGRLIYNEQFF. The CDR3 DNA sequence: TGTGCCATCAGTGAGTCGATGTTAGGGAGGCTGATCTACAATGAGCAGTTCTTT.

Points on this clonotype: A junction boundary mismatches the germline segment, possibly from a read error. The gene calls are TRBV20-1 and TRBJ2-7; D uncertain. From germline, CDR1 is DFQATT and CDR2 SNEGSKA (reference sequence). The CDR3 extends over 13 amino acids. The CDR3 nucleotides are TGCAATGCTAAAGGAAAGGCTGACTACGAGCAGTACTTC. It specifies CNAKGKADYEQYF.

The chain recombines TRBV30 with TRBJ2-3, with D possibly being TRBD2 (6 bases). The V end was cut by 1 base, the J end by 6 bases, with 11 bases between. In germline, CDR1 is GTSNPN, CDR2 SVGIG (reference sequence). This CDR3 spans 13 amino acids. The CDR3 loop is CAWSDGGPDTQYF. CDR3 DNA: TGTGCCTGGAGTGACGGAGGGCCGGATACGCAGTATTTT. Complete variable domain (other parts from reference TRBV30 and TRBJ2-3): SQTIHQWPATLVQPVGSPLSLECTVEGTSNPNLYWYRQAAGRGLQLLFYSVGIGQISSEVPQNLSASRPQDRQFILSSKKLLLSDSGFYLCAWSDGGPDTQYFGPGTRLTVL.

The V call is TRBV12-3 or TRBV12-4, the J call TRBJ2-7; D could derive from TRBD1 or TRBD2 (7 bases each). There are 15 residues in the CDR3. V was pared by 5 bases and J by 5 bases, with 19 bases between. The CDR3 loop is CASSTWEGDSHEQYF. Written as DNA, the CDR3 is TGTGCCAGCAGTACATGGGAGGGGGACAGCCACGAGCAGTACTTC.

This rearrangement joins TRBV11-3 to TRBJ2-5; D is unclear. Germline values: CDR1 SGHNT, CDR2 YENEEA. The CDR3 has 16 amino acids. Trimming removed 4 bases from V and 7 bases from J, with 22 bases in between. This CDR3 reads CASSSDQGQPLWTQYF. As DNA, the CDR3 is TGTGCCAGCAGCTCAGATCAAGGGCAGCCCCTTTGGACCCAGTACTTC.

CDR3 sequence: CSVTPGQEAGELFF. The DNA for the CDR3 is TGCAGCGTTACGCCGGGACAGGAGGCTGGGGAGCTGTTTTTT. The chain has TRBV29-1 and TRBJ2-2; 8 bases match TRBD1. This CDR3 spans 14 amino acids. Germline loops: CDR1 SQVTM, CDR2 ANQGSEA. J lost 8 bases, V lost 5 bases, and 10 bases had no gene match.